The TCR beta chain described here comes from a study of blood T cell repertoires in COVID-19 (TCRdb year 2020). Study-level background: Samples from collaborators originated in the United States, Italy and Spain and spanned both the acute and convalescent phases of COVID-19. The material from the prospective study consisted of cDNA or gDNA derived from T cells, B-cell-depleted T cells, or PBMCs. Subjects who had been exposed to COVID-19, were actively infected with it, or had recovered from it provided the deeply sampled blood TCRbeta repertoires that made up the dataset. The repertoires were released in a freely available public database intended as a resource for research on the immune response to SARS-CoV-2. The samples were drawn from two sources: the first 160 participants of the ongoing ImmuneRACE study, and 1,000 to 1,500 subjects contributed by 6 global collaborators. Nearly every sample came with metadata listing a de-identified subject ID, COVID-19 status, age in years and sex. HLA class I and class II types, where available, came from metadata supplied by the sample provider rather than from assay-based typing.

Overall results and qualifications from the work: The quantity of clinical and demographic metadata differed by source and by participant and was supplied without curation.

One collaborating source in Seattle enrolled patients while the patients were actively infected and followed the patients over time throughout the course of disease. Whole blood was collected in K2EDTA tubes by collaborating institutions according to the institutions' own protocols. For TCRbeta analysis, collaborator samples were shipped as frozen whole blood, as isolated PBMCs, or as DNA extracted from either sample type. TCRbeta CDR3 regions were amplified from genomic DNA using the immunoSEQ Assay, a bias-controlled multiplex PCR. The paper's data handling went like this. The number of nucleated cells in each sample was estimated from the amplification of reference gene primers within the assay. To quantify the absolute abundance of each unique TCRbeta CDR3 rearrangement, sequence reads were collapsed and filtered. Productive Simpson clonality was computed per sample as the square root of Simpson's diversity index over productive rearrangements. What TCRdb holds here is the immuneACCESS table cut down to in-frame rearrangements. Part of the clones is not present; checked against another copy, under half of the missing clones reflect an unresolved V gene, and the others are unexplained. V and J calls and clone size are as listed in that table; D and trimming were resolved from the DNA. This sample is represented by 200,000 to 250,000 clones; roughly 80% of them were singletons. The ten largest clones represent around 7.8% of the sample.

Remarks on this clone: No antigen is known for it. Base qualities are not provided; no much larger clone lies one nucleotide away.

The sample was peripheral blood. This TCR was sampled from a woman older than 75 with COVID-19, enrolled during active disease.

The CDR3 region has the sequence CASSEYIHPGANTIYF. The DNA sequence is TGTGCCAGCAGCGAATATATACACCCAGGGGCAAACACCATATATTTT. This chain joins TRBV5-5 to TRBJ1-3, with a tentative D gene TRBD1 over 6 matching bases. V is cut by 4 bases and J by 6 bases, and the space between the germline ends is 20 bases. The CDR3 runs 16 residues from the cysteine to the phenylalanine. The entry retains the CDR3 DNA only, 48 bases that are in frame from base 1. In the germline V gene (reference sequence), CDR1 corresponds to SGHKS and CDR2 to YYEKEE.